This record concerns one T cell receptor (beta chain) sequence. This entry comes from a study of T cell repertoires in cytomegalovirus infection. TCRdb analysed the reads with MiXCR anew, one entry per CDR3 protein. Here the sample spans approximately 140,000 distinct CDR3 sequences, approximately 9.2% being singletons. CDR1 MGHRA and CDR2 YSYEKL come from the germline V gene. The CDR3 is 17 amino acids. V was clipped by 0 bases and J by 3 bases; unmatched bases: 7. This clonotype was sampled from a human donor in good health (CMV status not recorded). Some clones in this sample may be carry-over from other donors' samples. Sequenced sample: PBMCs. The chain has TRBV4-1 and TRBJ2-3; 9 positions match TRBD1. This chain's CDR3 is CASSQDPGQGRTDTQYF. Written as DNA, the CDR3 is TGCGCCAGCAGCCAAGATCCAGGACAGGGGAGGACAGATACGCAGTATTTT.